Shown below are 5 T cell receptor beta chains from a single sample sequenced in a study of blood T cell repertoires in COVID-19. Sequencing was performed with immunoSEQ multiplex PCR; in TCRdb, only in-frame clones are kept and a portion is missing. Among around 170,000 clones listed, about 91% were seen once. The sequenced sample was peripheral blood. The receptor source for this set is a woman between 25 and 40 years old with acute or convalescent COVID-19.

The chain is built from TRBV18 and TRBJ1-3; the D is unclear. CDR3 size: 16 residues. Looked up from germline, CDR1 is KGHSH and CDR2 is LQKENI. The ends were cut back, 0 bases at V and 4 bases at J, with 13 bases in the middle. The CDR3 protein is CASSPPRSRAGNTIYF. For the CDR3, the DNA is TGTGCCAGCTCACCACCGCGGAGCCGTGCGGGAAACACCATATATTTT.

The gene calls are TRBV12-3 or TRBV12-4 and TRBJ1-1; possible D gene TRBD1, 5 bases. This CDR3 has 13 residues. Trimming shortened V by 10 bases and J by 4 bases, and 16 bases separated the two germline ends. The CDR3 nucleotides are TGTGCCACGCGCCAGTCGGGGGTCACTGAAGCTTTCTTT. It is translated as CATRQSGVTEAFF.

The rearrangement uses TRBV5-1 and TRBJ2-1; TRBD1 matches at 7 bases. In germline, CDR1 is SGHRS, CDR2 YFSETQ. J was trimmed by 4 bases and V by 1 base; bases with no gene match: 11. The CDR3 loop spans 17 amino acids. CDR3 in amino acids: CASSLFWTGQTYNEQFF. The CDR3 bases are TGCGCCAGCAGCTTGTTCTGGACGGGACAGACTTACAATGAGCAGTTCTTC.

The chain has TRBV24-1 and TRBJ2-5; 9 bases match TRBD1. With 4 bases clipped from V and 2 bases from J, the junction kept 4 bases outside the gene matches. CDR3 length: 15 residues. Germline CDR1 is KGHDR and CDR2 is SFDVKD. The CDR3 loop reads CATSEGTGRQETQYF. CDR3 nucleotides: TGTGCCACCAGTGAGGGGACAGGGCGACAAGAGACCCAGTACTTC.

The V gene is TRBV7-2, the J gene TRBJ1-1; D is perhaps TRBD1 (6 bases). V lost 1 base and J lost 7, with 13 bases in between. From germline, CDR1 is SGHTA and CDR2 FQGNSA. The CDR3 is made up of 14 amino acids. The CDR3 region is CASSLGGGADEAFF. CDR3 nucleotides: TGTGCCAGCAGCTTAGGTGGGGGCGCAGATGAAGCTTTCTTT.